What follows are 9 T cell receptor beta chains derived from one specimen sequenced in a study of blood T cells in healthy people across ages. A second about 7 to 11 cycle PCR used barcoded and J-beta primers. TCRdb re-analysed the 5' RACE reads in MiXCR, keeping a single row per CDR3 protein. The sample shows 1.5 million to 1.8 million distinct CDR3 sequences, about 45% of them seen only once. Sequences were obtained from blood. The receptors shown here come from a woman under 30 in good health.

This chain links TRBV4-3 with TRBJ2-3; D is possibly TRBD2 (6 bases). Between the trimmed V and J ends, which lost 0 bases and 4 bases, there was a span of 14 bases. CDR1 and CDR2 (germline): LGHNA, YSLEER. The CDR3 covers 16 residues. In nucleotides, the CDR3 is TGCGCCAGCAGCCAAGATCTCGACGGAGGGGCAGATACGCAGTATTTT. This encodes CASSQDLDGGADTQYF.

This clonotype has only a few counts. A much larger clonotype is one base distant, so this may be a read error. The V gene is TRBV2, the J gene TRBJ1-2; TRBD1 matches at 8 bases. Germline V gives CDR1 SNHLY, CDR2 FYNNEI. Losses at the gene ends were 6 bases for V and 4 bases for J; bases not matched to a gene: 10. The CDR3 extends over 15 amino acids. In DNA form, the CDR3 reads TGTGCCAGCAGCGCCGTTTCCGGGACAGGCTATGGCTACACCTTC. This translates into CASSAVSGTGYGYTF.

The V gene is TRBV11-2, the J gene TRBJ2-1, with 11 bases aligning to TRBD2. The CDR3 consists of 15 residues. J gave up 7 bases and V 0 bases, and 2 bases lay outside the gene matches. Germline CDR1 and CDR2: SGHAT and FQNNGV. The CDR3 is CASSLELAGENEQFF. The CDR3 region has the DNA TGTGCCAGCAGCTTAGAACTAGCGGGAGAGAATGAGCAGTTCTTC.

The chain links TRBV5-1 to TRBJ2-5; a weak D match, TRBD2 (5 bases). CDR1 is SGHRS, CDR2 YFSETQ, per germline. CDR3 length: 13 residues. Deletions cut 1 base from V and 7 bases from J, with 11 bases between. DNA of the CDR3: TGCGCCAGCAGCTTGCCGGACTCGGGGACCCAGTACTTC. Translated: CASSLPDSGTQYF.

J is TRBJ2-5 and V is TRBV10-2, with D unclear. The J call may be in error: the DNA end matches TRBJ2-7 better. The CDR3 covers 13 residues. CDR1 WSHSY and CDR2 SAAADI come from the germline V gene. The DNA for the CDR3 is TGCGCCAGCAGTGAGTCACCGGGTTACGAGCAGTACTTC. Translated, it gives CASSESPGYEQYF.

The chain carries TRBV24-1 and TRBJ2-7, with 7 bases fitting TRBD2. The J call is in doubt because the DNA end fits TRBJ2-5 better. Germline CDR1 reads KGHDR; CDR2 reads SFDVKD. The length of the CDR3 is 15 residues. CDR3 protein: CATSDSKLAGETQYF. The CDR3 DNA reads TGTGCCACCAGTGATTCCAAGTTAGCGGGAGAGACCCAGTACTTC.

The chain has TRBV12-3 or TRBV12-4 and TRBJ2-3; D call uncertain. The CDR3 is 12 residues long. The V gene lost 2 bases and the J gene lost 9 bases, with 9 bases spanning the gap. CDR3 DNA sequence: TGTGCCAGCAGTTTATACTCCCACACGCAGTATTTT. Translating it yields CASSLYSHTQYF.

This clonotype has just a few counts. The genes are TRBV7-8 and TRBJ1-4; no clear D gene. V was pared by 1 base and J by 6 bases, with 36 bases between. The CDR3 contains 23 residues. Germline CDR1 is SGHVS and CDR2 is FQNEAQ. CDR3 sequence (DNA): TGTGCCAGCAGCTTAGACCCGATTGTTATTCGAACATTTATGCAGGAGGTAGATGAAAAACTGTTTTTT. Protein product: CASSLDPIVIRTFMQEVDEKLFF.

This CDR3 is CATSDPGTGGGYTF. CDR3 nucleotides: TGTGCCACCAGTGACCCCGGGACAGGGGGTGGCTACACCTTC. This rearrangement joins TRBV24-1 to TRBJ1-2, with 11 bases that match TRBD1. J lost 7 bases, V lost 4 bases, and 4 bases had no gene match. CDR1 is KGHDR and CDR2 is SFDVKD in the germline V gene. This CDR3 contains 14 residues.